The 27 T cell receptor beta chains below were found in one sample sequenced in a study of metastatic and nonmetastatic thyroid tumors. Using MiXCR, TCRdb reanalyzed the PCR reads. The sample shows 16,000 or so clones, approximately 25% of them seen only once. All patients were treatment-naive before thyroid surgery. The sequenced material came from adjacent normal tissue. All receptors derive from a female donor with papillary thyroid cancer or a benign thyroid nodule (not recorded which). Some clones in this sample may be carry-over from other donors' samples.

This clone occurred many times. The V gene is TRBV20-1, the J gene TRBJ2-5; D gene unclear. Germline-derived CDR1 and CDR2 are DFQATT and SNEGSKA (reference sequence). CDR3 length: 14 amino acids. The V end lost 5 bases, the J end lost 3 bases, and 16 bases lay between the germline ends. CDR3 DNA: TGCAGTGCTCCCCCAGGTGCCAGAAAAGAGACCCAGTACTTC. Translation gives CSAPPGARKETQYF.

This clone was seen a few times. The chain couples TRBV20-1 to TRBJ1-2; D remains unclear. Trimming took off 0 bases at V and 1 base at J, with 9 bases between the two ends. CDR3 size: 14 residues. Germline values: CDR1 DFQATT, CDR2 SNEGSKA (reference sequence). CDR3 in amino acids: CSARDMAYNYGYTF. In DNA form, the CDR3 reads TGCAGTGCTAGAGATATGGCCTATAACTATGGCTACACCTTC.

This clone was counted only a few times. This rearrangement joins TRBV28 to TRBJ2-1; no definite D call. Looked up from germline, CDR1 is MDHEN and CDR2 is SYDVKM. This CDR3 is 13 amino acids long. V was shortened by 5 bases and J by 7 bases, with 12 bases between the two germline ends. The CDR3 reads CASSPPQANEQFF. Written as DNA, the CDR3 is TGTGCCAGCAGTCCACCCCAGGCAAATGAGCAGTTCTTC.

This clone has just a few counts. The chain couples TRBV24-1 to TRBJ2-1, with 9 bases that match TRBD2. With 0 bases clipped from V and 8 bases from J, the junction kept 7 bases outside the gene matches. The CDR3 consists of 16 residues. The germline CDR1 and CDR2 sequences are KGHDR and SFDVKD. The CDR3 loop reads CATSDLGLAGIDEQFF. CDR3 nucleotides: TGTGCCACCAGTGATTTGGGGCTAGCGGGAATTGATGAGCAGTTCTTC.

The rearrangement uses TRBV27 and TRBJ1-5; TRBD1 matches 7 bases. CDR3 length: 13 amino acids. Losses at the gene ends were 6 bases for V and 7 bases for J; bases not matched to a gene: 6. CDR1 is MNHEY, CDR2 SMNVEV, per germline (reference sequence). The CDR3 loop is CASRPQGWQPQHF. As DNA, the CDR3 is TGTGCCAGCAGACCACAGGGGTGGCAGCCCCAGCATTTT.

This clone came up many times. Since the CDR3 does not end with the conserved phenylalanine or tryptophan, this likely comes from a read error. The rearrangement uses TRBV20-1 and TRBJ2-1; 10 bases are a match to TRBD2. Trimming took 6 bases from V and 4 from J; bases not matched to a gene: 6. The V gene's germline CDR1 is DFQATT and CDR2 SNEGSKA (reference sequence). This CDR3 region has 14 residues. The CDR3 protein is CSAFGLAVYNEQFV. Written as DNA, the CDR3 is TGCAGTGCGTTTGGACTAGCGGTATACAATGAGCAGTTCGTC.

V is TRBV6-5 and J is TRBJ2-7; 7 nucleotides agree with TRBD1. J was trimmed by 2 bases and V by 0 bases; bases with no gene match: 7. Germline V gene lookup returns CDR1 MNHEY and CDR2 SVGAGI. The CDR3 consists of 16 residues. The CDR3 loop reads CASSYSALGTAYEQYF. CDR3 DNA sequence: TGTGCCAGCAGTTACTCCGCATTAGGGACAGCCTACGAGCAGTACTTC.

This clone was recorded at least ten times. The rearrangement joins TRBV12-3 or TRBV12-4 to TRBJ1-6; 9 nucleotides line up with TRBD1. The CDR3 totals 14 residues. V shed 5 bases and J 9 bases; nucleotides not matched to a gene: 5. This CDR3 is CASSPGQGSSPLHF. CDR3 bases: TGTGCCAGCAGTCCGGGACAGGGTAGTTCACCCCTCCACTTT.

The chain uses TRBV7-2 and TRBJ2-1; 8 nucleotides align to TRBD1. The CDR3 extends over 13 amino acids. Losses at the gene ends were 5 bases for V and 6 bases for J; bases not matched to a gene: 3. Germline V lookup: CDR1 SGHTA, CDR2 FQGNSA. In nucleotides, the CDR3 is TGTGCCAGCAGCCGCACAGGGGGCAATGAGCAGTTCTTC. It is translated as CASSRTGGNEQFF.

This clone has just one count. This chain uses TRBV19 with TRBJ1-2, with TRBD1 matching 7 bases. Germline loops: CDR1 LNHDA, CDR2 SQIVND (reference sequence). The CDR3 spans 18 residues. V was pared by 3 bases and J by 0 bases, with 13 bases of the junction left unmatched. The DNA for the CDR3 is TGTGCCAGTAGTATGGCCTTAACAGGGGACCTCCCTAACTATGGCTACACCTTC. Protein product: CASSMALTGDLPNYGYTF.

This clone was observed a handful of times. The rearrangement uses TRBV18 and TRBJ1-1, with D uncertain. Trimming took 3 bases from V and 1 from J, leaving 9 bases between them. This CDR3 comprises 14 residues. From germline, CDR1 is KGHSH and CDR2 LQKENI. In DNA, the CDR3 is TGTGCCAGCTCACCGGTTCACGGGAACACTGAAGCTTTCTTT. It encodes CASSPVHGNTEAFF.

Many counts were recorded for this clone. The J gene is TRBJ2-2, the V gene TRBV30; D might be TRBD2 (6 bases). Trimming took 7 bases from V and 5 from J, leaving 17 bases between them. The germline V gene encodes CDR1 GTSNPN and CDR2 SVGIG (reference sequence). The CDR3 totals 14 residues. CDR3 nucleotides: TGTGCCTCCACCCGGGACGGAGGGACCGGGGAGCTGTTTTTT. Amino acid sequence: CASTRDGGTGELFF.

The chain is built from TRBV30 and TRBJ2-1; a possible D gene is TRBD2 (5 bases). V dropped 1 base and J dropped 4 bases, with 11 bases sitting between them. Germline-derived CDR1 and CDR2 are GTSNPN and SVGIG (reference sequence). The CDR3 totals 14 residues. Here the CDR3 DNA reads TGTGCCTGGAGTGGGGAGATGGGTTACAATGAGCAGTTCTTC. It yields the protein CAWSGEMGYNEQFF. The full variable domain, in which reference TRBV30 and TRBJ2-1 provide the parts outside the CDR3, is SQTIHQWPATLVQPVGSPLSLECTVEGTSNPNLYWYRQAAGRGLQLLFYSVGIGQISSEVPQNLSASRPQDRQFILSSKKLLLSDSGFYLCAWSGEMGYNEQFFGPGTRLTVL.

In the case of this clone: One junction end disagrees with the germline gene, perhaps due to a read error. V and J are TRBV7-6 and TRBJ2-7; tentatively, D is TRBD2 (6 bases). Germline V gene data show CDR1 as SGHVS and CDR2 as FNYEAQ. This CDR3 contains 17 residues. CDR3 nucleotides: TGTGCCAGCAGCCCTATTGTGGAGGGGCCAAGCTCCTACGAGCAATACTTC. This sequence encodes CASSPIVEGPSSYEQYF.

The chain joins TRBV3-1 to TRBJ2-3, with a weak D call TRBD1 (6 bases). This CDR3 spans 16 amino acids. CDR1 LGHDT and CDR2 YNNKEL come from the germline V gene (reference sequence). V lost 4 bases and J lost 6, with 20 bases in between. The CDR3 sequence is CASSLPGQTIDDTQYF. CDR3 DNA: TGTGCCAGCAGCCTCCCCGGACAGACTATAGATGATACGCAGTATTTT.

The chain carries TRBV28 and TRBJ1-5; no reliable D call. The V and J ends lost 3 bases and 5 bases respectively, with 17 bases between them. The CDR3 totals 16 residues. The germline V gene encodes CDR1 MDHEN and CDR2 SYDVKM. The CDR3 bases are TGTGCCAGCAGTTTTAGGAAGTTTTTTGCGGATCAGCCCCAGCATTTT. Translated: CASSFRKFFADQPQHF.

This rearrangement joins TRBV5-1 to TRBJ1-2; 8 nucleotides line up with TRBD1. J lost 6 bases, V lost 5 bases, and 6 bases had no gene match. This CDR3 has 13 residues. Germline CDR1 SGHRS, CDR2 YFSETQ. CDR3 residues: CASRAGQEDGYTF. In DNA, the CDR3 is TGCGCCAGCAGGGCGGGACAGGAGGATGGCTACACCTTC.

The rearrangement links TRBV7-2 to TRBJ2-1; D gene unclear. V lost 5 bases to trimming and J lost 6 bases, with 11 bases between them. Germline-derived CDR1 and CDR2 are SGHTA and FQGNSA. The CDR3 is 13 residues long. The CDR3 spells CASSRMMINEQFF. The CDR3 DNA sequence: TGTGCCAGCAGCCGGATGATGATCAATGAGCAGTTCTTC. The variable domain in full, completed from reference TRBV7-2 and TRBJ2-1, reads GAGVSQSPSNKVTEKGKDVELRCDPISGHTALYWYRQSLGQGLEFLIYFQGNSAPDKSGLPSDRFSAERTGGSVSTLTIQRTQQEDSAVYLCASSRMMINEQFFGPGTRLTVL.

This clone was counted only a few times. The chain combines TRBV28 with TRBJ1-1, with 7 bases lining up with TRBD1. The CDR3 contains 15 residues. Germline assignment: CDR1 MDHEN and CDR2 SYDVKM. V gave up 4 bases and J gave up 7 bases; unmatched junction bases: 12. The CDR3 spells CASSSPALRQGEAFF. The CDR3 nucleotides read TGTGCCAGCAGTTCCCCGGCTCTGAGACAGGGTGAAGCTTTCTTT.

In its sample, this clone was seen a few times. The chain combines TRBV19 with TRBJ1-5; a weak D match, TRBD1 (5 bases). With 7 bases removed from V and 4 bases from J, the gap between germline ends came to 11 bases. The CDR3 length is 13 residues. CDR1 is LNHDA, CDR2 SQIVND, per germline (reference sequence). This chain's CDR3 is CASTGTTNQPQHF. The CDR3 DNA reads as TGTGCCAGTACGGGGACCACGAATCAGCCCCAGCATTTT.

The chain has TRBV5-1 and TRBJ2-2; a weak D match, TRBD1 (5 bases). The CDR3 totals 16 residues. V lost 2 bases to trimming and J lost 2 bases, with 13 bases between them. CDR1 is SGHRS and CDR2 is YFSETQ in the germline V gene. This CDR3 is CASSLTGTINTGELFF. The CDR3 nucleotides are TGCGCCAGCAGCTTAACAGGCACAATCAACACCGGGGAGCTGTTTTTT. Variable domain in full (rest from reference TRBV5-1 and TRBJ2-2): KAGVTQTPRYLIKTRGQQVTLSCSPISGHRSVSWYQQTPGQGLQFLFEYFSETQRNKGNFPGRFSGRQFSNSRSEMNVSTLELGDSALYLCASSLTGTINTGELFFGEGSRLTVL.

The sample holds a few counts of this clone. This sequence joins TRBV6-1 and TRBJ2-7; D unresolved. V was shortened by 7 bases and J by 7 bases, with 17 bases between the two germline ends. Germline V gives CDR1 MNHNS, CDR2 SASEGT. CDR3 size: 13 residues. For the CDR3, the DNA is TGTGCCAGCACCTCTTACGTCGGGCGGGAGCAGTACTTC. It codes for CASTSYVGREQYF.

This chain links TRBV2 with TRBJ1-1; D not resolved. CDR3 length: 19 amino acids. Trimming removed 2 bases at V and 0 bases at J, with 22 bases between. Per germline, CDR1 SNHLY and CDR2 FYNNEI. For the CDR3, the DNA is TGTGCCAGCAGTGAACCCGGGAGGGTAGAGTGGGTGATGAACACTGAAGCTTTCTTT. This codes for CASSEPGRVEWVMNTEAFF. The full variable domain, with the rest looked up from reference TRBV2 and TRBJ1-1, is EPEVTQTPSHQVTQMGQEVILRCVPISNHLYFYWYRQILGQKVEFLVSFYNNEISEKSEIFDDQFSVERPDGSNFTLKIRSTKLEDSAMYFCASSEPGRVEWVMNTEAFFGQGTRLTVV.

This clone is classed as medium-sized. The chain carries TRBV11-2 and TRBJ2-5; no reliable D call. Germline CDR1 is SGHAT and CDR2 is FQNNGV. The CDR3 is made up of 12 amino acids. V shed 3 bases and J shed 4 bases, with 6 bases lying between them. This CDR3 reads CASSFDAETQYF. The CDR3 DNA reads TGTGCCAGCAGCTTTGATGCAGAGACCCAGTACTTC. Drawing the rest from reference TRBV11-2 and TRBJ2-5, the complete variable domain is EAGVAQSPRYKIIEKRQSVAFWCNPISGHATLYWYQQILGQGPKLLIQFQNNGVVDDSQLPKDRFSAERLKGVDSTLKIQPAKLEDSAVYLCASSFDAETQYFGPGTRLLVL.

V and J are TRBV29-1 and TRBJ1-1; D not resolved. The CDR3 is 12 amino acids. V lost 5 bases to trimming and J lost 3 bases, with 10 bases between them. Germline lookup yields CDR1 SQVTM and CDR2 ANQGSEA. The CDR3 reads CSVLRFDTEAFF. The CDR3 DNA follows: TGCAGCGTTCTCAGGTTTGACACTGAAGCTTTCTTT.

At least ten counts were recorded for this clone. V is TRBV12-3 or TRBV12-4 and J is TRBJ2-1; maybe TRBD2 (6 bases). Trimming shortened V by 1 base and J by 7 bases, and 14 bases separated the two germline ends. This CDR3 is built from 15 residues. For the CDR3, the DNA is TGTGCCAGCAGTTTAGGTGGGACTCTCAGGAATGAGCAGTTCTTC. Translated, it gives CASSLGGTLRNEQFF.

The CDR3 region has the DNA TGTGCCAGCAGTTTATCAGGCAAGGTATCCTACGAGCAGTACTTC. This gives the protein CASSLSGKVSYEQYF. The chain has TRBV28 and TRBJ2-7; D gene unclear. Germline CDR1 reads MDHEN; CDR2 reads SYDVKM. V shed 1 base and J shed 1 base, with 11 bases lying between them. The CDR3 consists of 15 residues.